This is a list of T cell receptor beta chains from one sample in a study of blood T cell repertoires in COVID-19. Only in-frame clones appear in the TCRdb table, and some are missing; sequencing was by immunoSEQ multiplex PCR. The sample has 150,000 or so clones, about four fifths seen once. Sample: peripheral blood. The origin of the receptors is a human donor in a cohort sampled during active COVID-19. CDR3s include the opening cysteine and the closing phenylalanine or tryptophan. D genes are given only for firm matches. Clone size is not always given. Where it is, it says once, few, many or a class for expanded clones.

size: NA
D: NA
V: TRBV11-2
J: TRBJ1-3
CDR3: CASSFQALSGNTIYF
DNA: TGTGCCAGCAGCTTCCAGGCCCTCTCTGGAAACACCATATATTTT

size: NA
D: NA
V: TRBV6-5
J: TRBJ1-2
CDR3: CASKSGGQTDYGYTF
DNA: TGTGCCAGCAAAAGCGGAGGACAGACCGACTATGGCTACACCTTC

size: once
D: TRBD2
V: TRBV7-6
J: TRBJ2-5
CDR3: CASSLAGRGLAGETQYF
DNA: TGTGCCAGCAGCTTAGCGGGGAGGGGACTAGCGGGAGAGACCCAGTACTTC

size: NA
D: NA
V: TRBV7-2
J: TRBJ2-2
CDR3: CASQKPPTGELFF
DNA: TGTGCCAGCCAAAAGCCACCCACCGGGGAGCTGTTTTTT

size: once
D: NA
V: TRBV11-1
J: TRBJ2-1
CDR3: CASSPDGREYNEQFF
DNA: TGTGCCAGCAGCCCTGACGGCCGGGAATACAATGAGCAGTTCTTC

size: NA
D: NA
V: TRBV21-1
J: TRBJ2-2
CDR3: CASTGDWNALSTGELFF
DNA: TGTGCCAGCACCGGGGACTGGAATGCATTAAGCACCGGGGAGCTGTTTTTT

size: NA
D: NA
V: TRBV4-2
J: TRBJ2-5
CDR3: CASSQDLLQETQYF
DNA: TGTGCCAGCAGCCAAGATCTTCTACAAGAGACCCAGTACTTC

size: few
D: NA
V: TRBV14
J: TRBJ2-1
CDR3: CASSQGGSRYNEQFF
DNA: TGTGCCAGCAGCCAAGGTGGTAGCAGATACAATGAGCAGTTCTTC

size: NA
D: TRBD2
V: TRBV20-1
J: TRBJ2-3
CDR3: CSASRREVTDTQYF
DNA: TGCAGTGCTAGTAGGCGGGAGGTGACAGATACGCAGTATTTT

size: NA
D: TRBD1
V: TRBV2
J: TRBJ2-7
CDR3: CASSEPGQGYEQYF
DNA: TGTGCCAGCAGTGAACCGGGACAGGGCTACGAGCAGTACTTC

size: NA
D: NA
V: TRBV9
J: TRBJ2-5
CDR3: CASSVTAGWGSGQETQYF
DNA: TGTGCCAGCAGCGTAACAGCAGGATGGGGTAGCGGACAAGAGACCCAGTACTTC

size: NA
D: NA
V: TRBV7-2
J: TRBJ2-7
CDR3: CASSLVGNYASGEQYF
DNA: TGTGCCAGCAGCTTAGTGGGTAACTATGCGTCTGGCGAGCAGTACTTC

size: NA
D: TRBD1
V: TRBV11-3
J: TRBJ1-4
CDR3: CASSSRTGRKLFF
DNA: TGTGCCAGCAGCTCCAGGACAGGGCGAAAACTGTTTTTT

size: NA
D: TRBD2
V: TRBV19
J: TRBJ2-7
CDR3: CASSIPGGGREQYF
DNA: TGTGCCAGTAGTATACCGGGAGGCGGAAGGGAGCAGTACTTC